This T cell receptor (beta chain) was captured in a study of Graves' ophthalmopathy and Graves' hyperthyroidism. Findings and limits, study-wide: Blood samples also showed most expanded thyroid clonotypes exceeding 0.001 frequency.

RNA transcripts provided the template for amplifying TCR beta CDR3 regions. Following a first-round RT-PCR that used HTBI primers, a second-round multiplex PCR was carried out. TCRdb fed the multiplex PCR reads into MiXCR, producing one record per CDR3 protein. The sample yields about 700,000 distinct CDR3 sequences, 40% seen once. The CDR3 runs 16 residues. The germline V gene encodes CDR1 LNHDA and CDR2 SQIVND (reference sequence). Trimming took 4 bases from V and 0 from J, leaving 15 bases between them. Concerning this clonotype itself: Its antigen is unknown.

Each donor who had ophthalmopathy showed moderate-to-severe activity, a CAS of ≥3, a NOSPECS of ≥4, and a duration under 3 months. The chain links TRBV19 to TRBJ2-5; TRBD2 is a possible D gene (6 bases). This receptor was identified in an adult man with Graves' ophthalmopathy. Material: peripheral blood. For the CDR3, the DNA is TGTGCCAGTAGTACGCGGGACTTGGGATACCAAGAGACCCAGTACTTC. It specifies CASSTRDLGYQETQYF.